What follows describes a single TCR beta chain. The table lists this clone with many counts. Its target antigen remains unknown. No base quality values were provided; no much bigger clone lies one nucleotide off. The data belong to a study of blood T cell repertoires in COVID-19 (dated by TCRdb to about 2020). Some background on the complete study: Samples from collaborators originated in the United States, Italy and Spain and spanned both the acute and convalescent phases of COVID-19. The prospective study material was composed of cDNA or gDNA derived from T cells, B-cell-depleted T cells, or PBMCs. The dataset comprised deeply sampled blood TCRbeta repertoires from subjects exposed to, actively infected with, or recovered from COVID-19. The repertoires were released in a freely available public database intended as a resource for research on the immune response to SARS-CoV-2. The samples were drawn from the first 160 participants of the ongoing ImmuneRACE study and from 1,254 subjects provided by 6 global collaborators. The sample metadata nearly always contained a de-identified subject ID, COVID-19 status, age in years and sex. HLA class I and class II types, where available, came from metadata supplied by the sample provider rather than from assay-based typing. Overall study results and their limits: The quantity of clinical and demographic metadata differed by source and by participant and was supplied without curation.

TCRbeta CDR3 regions were amplified from genomic DNA using the immunoSEQ Assay, a bias-controlled multiplex PCR. The published analysis was carried out like this. Within the assay, amplification of reference gene primers was used to estimate how many nucleated cells each sample contained. Sequence reads were collapsed and filtered to measure the absolute abundance of every unique TCRbeta CDR3 rearrangement. For each sample, productive Simpson clonality was calculated as the square root of Simpson's diversity index across productive rearrangements. TCRdb provides this immuneACCESS table in a form limited to in-frame rearrangements. Some clones are lacking; in checked studies, under half of them reflect an unresolved V gene, and why the rest are absent is not known. D and trimming were read from the DNA, whereas the V and J calls and clone size are those reported in that table. Within this sample are roughly 200,000 clones, with approximately 90% of them counted one time only. The ten largest clones represent 2% to 2.5% of the sample.

Participants in the prospective study were enrolled through a virtual design, were aged roughly 18 to 100 years, and lived in roughly 24 United States geographic areas. In the prospective study, participants were assigned to cohorts based on the clinical history participants reported in a screening survey and a study questionnaire. ImmuneRACE Cohort 3 recovered participants were defined by two consecutive negative NP/OP PCR tests, healthcare professional clearance, or symptom resolution. In the prospective study, mobile phlebotomists collected whole blood, serum and a nasopharyngeal or oropharyngeal swab from each participant. Participants in the prospective study had the option to provide additional blood draws and questionnaires over a roughly 2-month period. Before DNA extraction, prospective study blood samples were shipped either frozen or at room temperature. Taken from cysteine to phenylalanine, the CDR3 has 14 residues. Only the CDR3 DNA stays, 42 bases, in frame from base 1. Relative to germline, V is 1 base shorter and J is 5 bases shorter, with 8 bases between their ends. CDR1 and CDR2, looked up from the germline V gene, are LGHNA and YNFKEQ.

This receptor was taken from a woman aged 30 to 39 who had recovered from COVID-19. Here the chain combines TRBV4-2 and TRBJ1-4; a confident D gene designation cannot be given. The sequencing sample was made of PBMCs or T cells enriched from blood (not recorded which). The DNA is TGTGCCAGCAGCCAAGTTACGGAGAATGAAAAACTGTTTTTT. This translates into CASSQVTENEKLFF.